A single sample gave rise to the 6 T cell receptor beta chains below, sequenced in a study of vaccination and CD4 T cells after COVID-19. Treatment here: roughly ten-day PBMC culture with coronavirus spike peptide pools or control peptides (ViraFEST assay). Their target antigens are unknown. Cultured CD4+ T cell DNA was sequenced using the Oncomine TCR Beta short-read assay. TCRdb passed the PCR reads through MiXCR, listing each CDR3 protein once. The data show 11,000 to 15,000 distinct CDR3 sequences, with less than 30% seen just once and under 25% held by the top ten. Sample: cultured CD4+ T cells from blood. The source of these receptors is a human donor with COVID-19.

The chain has TRBV18 and TRBJ1-2; the D gene is possibly TRBD1 (6 bases). The germline V gene has CDR1 KGHSH and CDR2 LQKENI. V was shortened by 3 bases and J by 6 bases, with 11 bases between the two germline ends. This CDR3 has 13 residues. This chain's CDR3 is CASSPSRGNGYTF. The CDR3 DNA sequence: TGTGCCAGCTCACCCTCCAGGGGCAATGGCTACACCTTC. Supplemented by reference TRBV18 and TRBJ1-2, the full variable domain reads NAGVMQNPRHLVRRRGQEARLRCSPMKGHSHVYWYRQLPEEGLKFMVYLQKENIIDESGMPKERFSAEFPKEGPSILRIQQVVRGDSAAYFCASSPSRGNGYTFGSGTRLTVV.

V usage is TRBV6-1 and J usage is TRBJ2-5; D perhaps matches TRBD2 (6 bases). The CDR3 has 14 amino acids. Germline CDR1 is MNHNS and CDR2 is SASEGT. Trimming removed 2 bases from V and 5 bases from J, with 12 bases in between. The CDR3 loop is CASSETSRGETQYF. Here the CDR3 DNA reads TGTGCCAGCAGTGAAACGAGCCGGGGGGAGACCCAGTACTTC.

This clonotype turned up a few times. This rearrangement joins TRBV20-1 to TRBJ1-1; D remains ambiguous. The V end was cut by 0 bases, the J end by 0 bases, with 8 bases between. CDR3 length: 14 residues. Germline V gives CDR1 DFQATT, CDR2 SNEGSKA (reference sequence). The CDR3 protein is CSAREPPMNTEAFF. CDR3 coding DNA: TGCAGTGCTAGAGAGCCCCCTATGAACACTGAAGCTTTCTTT.

In this sample, this clonotype turned up a few times. The chain carries TRBV24-1 and TRBJ1-5; no clear D gene. Trimming left V 5 bases short and J 6 bases short, with 13 bases between. The CDR3 consists of 14 residues. Germline CDR1 is KGHDR and CDR2 is SFDVKD. The CDR3 coding sequence is TGTGCCACCAGTGCCCAAGGATGGGGTCAGCCCCAGCATTTT. Encoded protein: CATSAQGWGQPQHF.

The J gene is TRBJ1-5, the V gene TRBV5-1; D perhaps matches TRBD1 (5 bases). This CDR3 spans 14 amino acids. Germline V gene lookup returns CDR1 SGHRS and CDR2 YFSETQ. Trimming left V 0 bases short and J 7 bases short, with 11 bases between. CDR3 nucleotides: TGCGCCAGCAGCTTGGAGGGGCAGGGCCAGCCCCAGCATTTT. Translating gives CASSLEGQGQPQHF.

This sequence joins TRBV5-4 and TRBJ1-1; perhaps TRBD1 as D (5 bases). Germline values: CDR1 SGHNT, CDR2 YYREEE (reference sequence). V was shortened by 4 bases and J by 5 bases, with 18 bases between the two germline ends. The CDR3 contains 15 residues. The CDR3 DNA sequence: TGTGCCAGCAGCCCGGGGGGAAGGCGTTCAACTGAAGCTTTCTTT. Its translation: CASSPGGRRSTEAFF.